The 8 T cell receptor beta chains below come from one sample, sequenced in a study of blood T cell repertoires in COVID-19. This table comes from immunoSEQ multiplex PCR, and its TCRdb copy is limited to in-frame clones, with some not included. Here the sample spans 200,000 to 250,000 clones, roughly four fifths being singletons. What was sequenced was PBMCs or T cells enriched from blood (not recorded which). These receptors came from a man aged 35 to 55 who had recovered from COVID-19.

The chain carries TRBV18 and TRBJ1-1; D is unresolved. V was clipped by 3 bases and J by 2 bases, with 25 bases between them. CDR3 length equals 19 residues. Germline V gives CDR1 KGHSH, CDR2 LQKENI. CDR3 in amino acids: CASSPTERTATTSNTEAFF. The CDR3 nucleotides are TGTGCCAGCTCACCCACCGAGAGGACTGCGACCACCTCAAACACTGAAGCTTTCTTT.

The CDR3 DNA sequence: TGTGCCAGTAGTAAGACACAGAGGGTTTCACCCCTCCACTTT. Its translation is CASSKTQRVSPLHF. This sequence joins TRBV19 and TRBJ1-6, with unresolved D. Germline lookup yields CDR1 LNHDA and CDR2 SQIVND (reference sequence). The ends were cut back, 4 bases at V and 9 bases at J, with 13 bases in the middle. The CDR3 covers 14 residues.

The rearrangement uses TRBV4-2 and TRBJ1-1; D is possibly TRBD1 (5 bases). The CDR3 totals 14 residues. In germline, CDR1 is LGHNA, CDR2 YNFKEQ. Between the trimmed V and J ends, which lost 0 bases and 10 bases, there was a span of 15 bases. The CDR3 sequence: CASSQDRGARLAFF. In DNA, the CDR3 is TGTGCCAGCAGCCAAGATAGGGGTGCCCGTTTAGCTTTCTTT.

The rearrangement uses TRBV6-5 and TRBJ2-7; D is unclear. The CDR3 is made up of 14 amino acids. CDR1 and CDR2 from the germline V gene are MNHEY and SVGAGI. V shed 5 bases and J shed 0 bases, with 11 bases lying between them. The CDR3 region has the DNA TGTGCCAGCAGTCACTACTATAGCTCCTACGAGCAGTACTTC. It specifies CASSHYYSSYEQYF.

This clone was seen a single time. This chain uses TRBV5-4 with TRBJ2-5; the match to TRBD1 covers 11 bases. The CDR3 spans 15 residues. Losses at the gene ends were 4 bases for V and 9 bases for J; bases not matched to a gene: 11. Germline assignment: CDR1 SGHNT and CDR2 YYREEE (reference sequence). CDR3 in amino acids: CASSGAPGQGGPQYF. DNA for the CDR3: TGTGCCAGCAGCGGGGCTCCGGGACAGGGGGGACCCCAGTACTTC. Based on the CDR3 plus reference TRBV5-4 and TRBJ2-5, the full variable domain is ETGVTQSPTHLIKTRGQQVTLRCSSQSGHNTVSWYQQALGQGPQFIFQYYREEENGRGNFPPRFSGLQFPNYSSELNVNALELDDSALYLCASSGAPGQGGPQYFGPGTRLLVL.

The chain recombines TRBV24-1 with TRBJ2-1, with TRBD2 matching 7 bases. CDR3 length: 13 residues. The V gene end was trimmed by 10 bases and the J gene end by 9 bases; junction bases not matched to a gene: 11. Germline CDR1 and CDR2: KGHDR and SFDVKD. The CDR3 reads CATGGGARGEQFF. DNA of the CDR3: TGTGCCACTGGGGGGGGAGCCCGGGGTGAGCAGTTCTTC.

The rearrangement joins TRBV6-1 to TRBJ1-1, with TRBD1 matching 7 bases. CDR3 length equals 15 residues. Looked up from germline, CDR1 is MNHNS and CDR2 is SASEGT. J gave up 5 bases and V 3 bases, and 9 bases lay outside the gene matches. This chain's CDR3 is CASSEQAGGRTEAFF. CDR3 in DNA: TGTGCCAGCAGTGAGCAGGCAGGGGGAAGGACTGAAGCTTTCTTT.

This rearrangement joins TRBV5-6 to TRBJ1-2; the D gene is possibly TRBD1 (6 bases). Germline V gene data show CDR1 as SGHDT and CDR2 as YYEEEE. Trimming shortened V by 0 bases and J by 4 bases, and 10 bases separated the two germline ends. The CDR3 is made up of 14 amino acids. CDR3 sequence (DNA): TGTGCCAGCAGCTTGGCCCAGGGGTTCTATGGCTACACCTTC. Protein sequence: CASSLAQGFYGYTF.